The 21 T cell receptor beta chains below were found in one sample sequenced in a study of CD8+ T cells in alopecia areata. Reverse transcribed after extraction, RNA yielded cDNA as the sequencing template. The method was immunoSEQ multiplex PCR; TCRdb's version includes in-frame clones alone and lacks a portion of them. The repertoire holds roughly 120,000 clones, with more than 30% as singletons. Sequenced sample: CD4+ T cells sorted from blood. These receptors all come from a human donor with alopecia areata.

This chain connects TRBV29-1 to TRBJ1-2, with a weak D call TRBD1 (5 bases). The CDR3 consists of 15 residues. The germline gives CDR1 SQVTM, CDR2 ANQGSEA. Trimming took 5 bases from V and 0 from J, leaving 16 bases between them. The CDR3 region is CSVLPGLPSNYGYTF. Here the CDR3 DNA reads TGCAGCGTTCTGCCGGGACTCCCTTCTAACTATGGCTACACCTTC.

In regard to this clone: Additional DNA sequences in this sample encode the identical CDR3. The chain carries TRBV29-1 and TRBJ1-5; TRBD1 matches 9 bases. V lost 7 bases, J lost 2 bases, and 3 bases stayed unmatched. Germline V gene sequence: CDR1 SQVTM, CDR2 ANQGSEA. There are 13 residues in the CDR3. Written as DNA, the CDR3 is TGCAGCGCGGGACAGGGCGGCAATCAGCCCCAGCATTTT. Residues: CSAGQGGNQPQHF.

The chain links TRBV29-1 to TRBJ1-1, with 9 bases that match TRBD1. CDR1 and CDR2 from the germline V gene are SQVTM and ANQGSEA. The CDR3 length is 13 residues. V lost 4 bases and J lost 5; bases outside the gene matches: 5. The CDR3 nucleotides read TGCAGCGTTGCCGGACAGGGGCAGACTGAAGCTTTCTTT. This gives the protein CSVAGQGQTEAFF. The full variable domain, its missing parts supplied by reference TRBV29-1 and TRBJ1-1, is SAVISQKPSRDICQRGTSLTIQCQVDSQVTMMFWYRQQPGQSLTLIATANQGSEATYESGFVIDKFPISRPNLTFSTLTVSNMSPEDSSIYLCSVAGQGQTEAFFGQGTRLTVV.

This clone is a singleton in its sample. The chain is built from TRBV30 and TRBJ2-1, with D unresolved. The CDR3 runs 13 residues. Germline values: CDR1 GTSNPN, CDR2 SVGIG (reference sequence). Trimming took 2 bases from V and 5 from J, leaving 10 bases between them. Here the CDR3 reads CAWSLGSHNEQFF. DNA of the CDR3: TGTGCCTGGAGTCTCGGCTCTCACAATGAGCAGTTCTTC.

The V and J genes are TRBV6-6 and TRBJ2-1; unclear D gene. The V gene lost 0 bases and the J gene lost 10 bases, with 4 bases spanning the gap. Germline lookup yields CDR1 MNHNY and CDR2 SVGAGI (reference sequence). The CDR3 contains 11 residues. The CDR3 sequence is CASSYSSEQFF. CDR3 sequence (DNA): TGTGCCAGCAGTTACTCCAGCGAGCAGTTCTTC.

This clone turned up a few times. V usage is TRBV28 and J usage is TRBJ2-3; 10 bases map to TRBD1. The CDR3 totals 16 residues. CDR1 is MDHEN, CDR2 SYDVKM, per germline. V shed 5 bases, J shed 1 base, and the junction held 6 bases outside the gene matches. CDR3 nucleotides: TGTGCCAGCAGTCCACGAGGGACAGGGGGCACAGATACGCAGTATTTT. Translating gives CASSPRGTGGTDTQYF.

V gene TRBV5-6 combines with J gene TRBJ1-2, with D tentatively TRBD1 (5 bases). The V gene lost 1 base and the J gene lost 2 bases, with 6 bases spanning the gap. The CDR3 totals 13 residues. Germline CDR1 reads SGHDT; CDR2 reads YYEEEE. CDR3 protein: CASSLSGNYGYTF. Here the CDR3 DNA reads TGTGCCAGCAGCTTGTCAGGGAACTATGGCTACACCTTC.

V usage is TRBV2 and J usage is TRBJ2-1; D might be TRBD2 (5 bases). The germline V gene encodes CDR1 SNHLY and CDR2 FYNNEI. The germline V and J ends were trimmed by 4 bases and 2 bases, with 9 bases remaining between them. The CDR3 totals 14 residues. CDR3 DNA: TGTGCCAGCAGTGGAGGGATCGCCTACAATGAGCAGTTCTTC. It codes for CASSGGIAYNEQFF.

The gene calls are TRBV5-1 and TRBJ2-5; D is perhaps TRBD1 (6 bases). The V end was cut by 1 base, the J end by 4 bases, with 17 bases between. Germline V CDR1 and CDR2: SGHRS, YFSETQ. CDR3 size: 16 residues. The CDR3 DNA is TGCGCCAGCAGCTTGTGGGGTCAGGGGATTCGAGAGACCCAGTACTTC. This codes for CASSLWGQGIRETQYF.

This clone came up once. The V call is TRBV5-1, the J call TRBJ2-7; TRBD1 agrees at 12 bases. The CDR3 runs to 15 residues. Germline-derived CDR1 and CDR2 are SGHRS and YFSETQ. The junction had 7 bases not matched to a gene; V was cut back by 4 bases and J by 5 bases. The CDR3: CASSTGTGGPHEQYF. CDR3 nucleotides: TGCGCCAGCAGCACCGGGACAGGGGGCCCCCACGAGCAGTACTTC.

The rearrangement joins TRBV2 to TRBJ2-1; D may be TRBD2 (6 bases). The length of the CDR3 is 13 residues. The V end was cut by 6 bases, the J end by 7 bases, with 13 bases between. Germline V CDR1 and CDR2: SNHLY, FYNNEI. This CDR3 is CASRSGVWNEQFF. Written as DNA, the CDR3 is TGTGCCAGCAGATCGGGAGTATGGAATGAGCAGTTCTTC.

This clone has just a few counts. This chain joins TRBV5-4 and TRBJ2-7; D is ambiguous. The V and J ends lost 3 bases and 5 bases respectively, with 18 bases between them. The germline gives CDR1 SGHNT, CDR2 YYREEE (reference sequence). The CDR3 length is 15 residues. This CDR3 reads CASSSPGWIEDEQYF. DNA of the CDR3: TGTGCCAGCAGCTCCCCTGGTTGGATTGAGGACGAGCAGTACTTC.

The chain is built from TRBV29-1 and TRBJ1-4; possible D gene TRBD1, 5 bases. The CDR3 is made up of 13 amino acids. Germline CDR1 SQVTM, CDR2 ANQGSEA. V was pared by 6 bases and J by 3 bases, with 11 bases between. CDR3 region: CSVAGWSNEKLFF. DNA of the CDR3: TGCAGCGTGGCAGGGTGGTCTAATGAAAAACTGTTTTTT.

The genes are TRBV7-2 and TRBJ2-7, with 8 positions matching TRBD1. Germline V CDR1 and CDR2: SGHTA, FQGNSA. The CDR3 has 15 residues. V shed 0 bases, J shed 5 bases, and the junction held 6 bases outside the gene matches. The CDR3 is CASSLAGQVGNEQYF. CDR3 sequence (DNA): TGTGCCAGCAGCTTAGCGGGACAGGTGGGGAACGAGCAGTACTTC.

This chain links TRBV27 with TRBJ1-2; a possible D gene is TRBD1 (6 bases). Looked up from germline, CDR1 is MNHEY and CDR2 is SMNVEV (reference sequence). The CDR3 sequence is 16 residues long. V was cut by 4 bases and J by 3 bases, with 18 bases left in between. In nucleotides, the CDR3 is TGTGCCAGCAGTTCAGTGGCAGGGGCAGGTTACTATGGCTACACCTTC. This gives the protein CASSSVAGAGYYGYTF.

In this sample, this clone turned up a few times. CDR3 sequence: CSVVVGQGPYGYTF. The CDR3 coding sequence is TGCAGCGTTGTAGTGGGACAGGGGCCGTATGGCTACACCTTC. This chain links TRBV29-1 with TRBJ1-2, with 10 bases fitting TRBD1. Germline trimming cut 4 bases from V and 5 bases from J; bases unmatched to any gene: 7. Germline V gives CDR1 SQVTM, CDR2 ANQGSEA. The CDR3 spans 14 residues.

A word on this clone: Other nucleotide sequences from this sample produce the same CDR3. The chain combines TRBV28 with TRBJ2-7; TRBD1 is a possible D gene (6 bases). This CDR3 is 12 amino acids long. Germline V gives CDR1 MDHEN, CDR2 SYDVKM. Trimming took off 5 bases at V and 4 bases at J, with 9 bases between the two ends. CDR3 protein: CASSLQGYEQYF. For the CDR3, the DNA is TGTGCCAGCAGTCTACAGGGTTACGAGCAGTACTTC.

This clone was observed a handful of times. The same CDR3 can be traced to other DNA sequences in this sample. CDR3 bases: TGCAGCGTTGGACAGGGTTCGGGTCAGCCCCAGCATTTT. Translated: CSVGQGSGQPQHF. The chain employs TRBV29-1 and TRBJ1-5; TRBD1 matches 7 bases. The ends lost 4 bases at V and 6 bases at J; junction bases unmatched: 6. The CDR3 has 13 amino acids. Germline V gene data show CDR1 as SQVTM and CDR2 as ANQGSEA. The full variable domain, with the rest looked up from reference TRBV29-1 and TRBJ1-5, is SAVISQKPSRDICQRGTSLTIQCQVDSQVTMMFWYRQQPGQSLTLIATANQGSEATYESGFVIDKFPISRPNLTFSTLTVSNMSPEDSSIYLCSVGQGSGQPQHFGDGTRLSIL.

This clone appeared a few times. This chain links TRBV29-1 with TRBJ2-7; no definite D call. Trimming shortened V by 4 bases and J by 5 bases, and 12 bases separated the two germline ends. The V gene's germline CDR1 is SQVTM and CDR2 ANQGSEA. The CDR3 runs 12 residues. The chain's CDR3 is CSVVFWADEQYF. In DNA, the CDR3 is TGCAGCGTTGTTTTTTGGGCGGACGAGCAGTACTTC.

V and J are TRBV6-5 and TRBJ2-3, with D perhaps TRBD1 (5 bases). The CDR3 consists of 14 residues. Between the trimmed V and J ends, which lost 0 bases and 4 bases, there was a span of 8 bases. CDR1 MNHEY and CDR2 SVGAGI come from the germline V gene. The CDR3 region is CASSYSNRPDTQYF. The CDR3 DNA follows: TGTGCCAGCAGTTACTCGAACAGGCCAGATACGCAGTATTTT.

The chain carries TRBV5-1 and TRBJ2-1; perhaps TRBD2 as D (5 bases). CDR1 is SGHRS, CDR2 YFSETQ, per germline. This CDR3 has 14 amino acids. The germline V and J ends were trimmed by 0 bases and 6 bases, with 10 bases remaining between them. The CDR3 coding sequence is TGCGCCAGCAGCTTGGGTCCTAGCTCCAATGAGCAGTTCTTC. It is translated as CASSLGPSSNEQFF.